Reported below is one T cell receptor beta chain. Its antigen remains unidentified. This entry is derived from a study of T-cell reconstitution after alpha-beta-depleted transplantation in children. Findings and limits, study-wide: Several hundred expanded graft clones reportedly were the source of alpha-beta T cells about two months after transplant. At one year after transplant, newly produced T cells mostly accounted for T-cell counts and diversity. Some patients' high day-60 TCRbeta diversity was traced to surviving recipient T cells and thymic progenitors.

The CDR3 totals 15 residues. Per germline, CDR1 DFQATT and CDR2 SNEGSKA (reference sequence). V lost 3 bases, J lost 5 bases, and 10 bases stayed unmatched. Unique molecular identifiers tagged the TCRbeta library. TCRdb used MiXCR to reprocess the PCR reads, holding one entry per CDR3 protein. The sample lists approximately 98,000 distinct CDR3 sequences; 5% to 8% were seen once. The sequence was obtained from a male patient aged 2-15 years who had a stem cell transplant for acute lymphoblastic leukemia, so the T cells may come from the graft donor. This specimen was PBMCs, mostly from graft donor cells, taken 360 days after TCRalphabeta/CD19-depleted stem cell transplant. The genes are TRBV20-1 and TRBJ1-2, with 9 bases that match TRBD1. CDR3 DNA: TGCAGTGCTAGTTCCCCGGGACAGGGATTTTATGGCTACACCTTC. Translating gives CSASSPGQGFYGYTF.